Reported below is one T cell receptor (beta chain). The sample comes from a study of blood T cell repertoires in COVID-19. Overall study: There were acute and convalescent COVID-19 samples, and they came from the United States, Italy and Spain. Sources were T cells, B-cell-depleted T cells, or PBMCs; the material itself was cDNA or gDNA.

In the original processing: Reference gene primer amplification yielded estimated nucleated cell counts. Repertoires were generated with immunoSEQ multiplex PCR, while TCRdb's copy carries only in-frame clones and drops some. Clone size and the V and J calls come from that table; the DNA yielded D and trimming. This table has about 92,000 clones, about 90% appearing once. This CDR3 is built from 16 residues. Germline CDR1 reads LNHNV; CDR2 reads YYDKDF (reference sequence). Deletions cut 5 bases from V and 2 bases from J, with 17 bases between. The gene calls are TRBV15 and TRBJ2-3, with D perhaps matching TRBD1 (6 bases). The sequenced sample consisted of peripheral blood. This TCR was recovered from a human donor with active COVID-19. The donor label of this sample is uncertain. CDR3 DNA: TGTGCCACCAGCCTCTACCCGAGGGACACCACAGATACGCAGTATTTT. Translation gives CATSLYPRDTTDTQYF.